These T cell receptor beta chains were read from a single sample in a study of T cell repertoires in ileal Crohn's disease. Assay used: immunoSEQ multiplex PCR; TCRdb lists only in-frame clones, some missing. The sample comprises 11,000 to 15,000 clones, just under 80% of which are singletons, and roughly 18% rests with the top ten. Sequenced input: ileal tissue. The receptors were gathered from an adult with Crohn's disease. CDR3s include the opening cysteine and the closing phenylalanine or tryptophan. The D gene is left open where the match is weak. The size field is filled for only some rows; it gives once, few, many or a size class.

d_call	v_call	j_call	clone_size	cdr3_aa	cdr3_nt
TRBD1	TRBV6-6	TRBJ1-1	-	CASVQGVTEAFF	TGTGCCAGCGTACAGGGGGTCACTGAAGCTTTCTTT
TRBD1	TRBV6-5	TRBJ1-2	-	CASAGTDINYGYTF	TGTGCCAGTGCGGGGACAGACATCAACTATGGCTACACCTTC
-	TRBV4-3	TRBJ2-6	-	CASSQDGSSGANVLTF	TGCGCCAGCAGCCAAGATGGGAGCTCTGGGGCCAACGTCCTGACTTTC
-	TRBV5-6	TRBJ2-6	-	CASSKDRVSGANVLTF	TGTGCCAGCAGCAAGGACAGAGTCTCTGGGGCCAACGTCCTGACTTTC
TRBD1	TRBV25-1	TRBJ2-7	-	CASSETGQGKNYEQYF	TGTGCCAGCAGTGAAACCGGACAGGGAAAAAACTACGAGCAGTACTTC
TRBD1	TRBV7-9	TRBJ1-1	few	CASSGTEKNTEAFF	TGTGCCAGCAGCGGGACAGAAAAGAACACTGAAGCTTTCTTT
-	TRBV5-4	TRBJ2-3	-	CASSNNGRGRGTDTQYF	TGTGCCAGCAGCAACAACGGGCGGGGGCGAGGCACAGATACGCAGTATTTT
-	TRBV6-1	TRBJ1-1	-	CASSSRTPREAFF	TGTGCCAGCAGTTCCAGAACCCCACGTGAAGCTTTCTTT
TRBD1	TRBV4-1	TRBJ1-2	-	CASSQGQGGGGYTF	TGCGCCAGCAGCCAAGGACAGGGCGGCGGTGGCTACACCTTC
TRBD2	TRBV27	TRBJ2-1	-	CANPYTQTSDGNEQFF	TGTGCCAACCCCTATACCCAGACTAGCGATGGGAATGAGCAGTTCTTC
-	TRBV6-4	TRBJ2-1	-	CASSPGRAGKWYEQFF	TGTGCCAGCAGTCCCGGACGGGCGGGGAAATGGTATGAGCAGTTCTTC
TRBD1	TRBV5-6	TRBJ2-7	-	CASSTRDRGREQYF	TGTGCCAGCAGCACCCGGGACAGGGGGCGCGAGCAGTACTTC
TRBD2	TRBV30	TRBJ2-2	-	CAWSWGGRSGELFF	TGTGCCTGGAGCTGGGGCGGGAGAAGCGGGGAGCTGTTTTTT
-	TRBV5-6	TRBJ2-5	-	CASSRLDGETQYF	TGTGCCAGCAGCCGCCTAGACGGCGAGACCCAGTACTTC
-	TRBV30	TRBJ1-1	-	CAWSVRKGADTEAFF	TGTGCCTGGAGTGTACGAAAAGGAGCCGACACTGAAGCTTTCTTT
-	TRBV27	TRBJ1-6	-	CASSLRGPYSPLHF	TGTGCCAGCAGTTTACGAGGTCCGTATTCACCCCTCCACTTT
-	TRBV1	TRBJ1-6	-	CTSSRKRRQGVENSPLHF	TGCACCAGCAGCCGCAAACGTAGACAGGGAGTAGAGAATTCACCCCTCCACTTT
TRBD2	TRBV9	TRBJ2-2	-	CASSVGQAGVTGELFF	TGTGCCAGCAGCGTAGGCCAAGCGGGAGTGACCGGGGAGCTGTTTTTT
TRBD2	TRBV7-2	TRBJ2-7	-	CASSYGTSGYYEQYF	TGTGCCAGCAGCTACGGGACTAGCGGATACTACGAGCAGTACTTC
-	TRBV5-1	TRBJ2-2	-	CASSLVVTGELFF	TGCGCCAGCAGCTTGGTAGTCACCGGGGAGCTGTTTTTT
-	TRBV12-2	TRBJ1-3	once	CASRLGTARSGNTIYF	TGTGCAAGTCGCTTAGGAACAGCTCGCTCTGGAAACACCATATATTTT
-	TRBV19	TRBJ1-5	-	CASSIFKGASNQPQHF	TGTGCCAGTAGTATTTTTAAAGGAGCCTCCAATCAGCCCCAGCATTTT
-	TRBV7-2	TRBJ2-7	-	CASSFTGTEQYF	TGTGCCAGCAGCTTTACAGGGACCGAGCAGTATTTC
-	TRBV30	TRBJ1-5	-	CAWRLQGTGQPQHF	TGTGCCTGGAGGCTTCAGGGGACGGGGCAGCCCCAGCATTTT
-	TRBV7-2	TRBJ1-2	few	CASSLRTYGYTF	TGTGCCAGCAGCCTTCGAACTTATGGCTACACCTTC
-	TRBV9	TRBJ2-1	-	CASSIDSYNEQFF	TGTGCCAGCAGCATTGACAGCTACAATGAGCAGTTCTTC
TRBD1	TRBV5-4	TRBJ2-4	-	CASSSNRGLAKNIQYF	TGTGCCAGCAGCTCCAACAGGGGGCTTGCCAAAAACATTCAGTACTTC
-	TRBV29-1	TRBJ1-2	-	CSVANQPGSYGYTF	TGCAGCGTTGCGAATCAACCGGGTTCATATGGCTACACCTTC
-	TRBV19	TRBJ2-7	-	CASSIGQGYEQYF	TGTGCCAGTAGTATAGGGCAGGGGTACGAGCAGTACTTC
TRBD1	TRBV2	TRBJ1-1	-	CASSLRQGLTEAFF	TGTGCCAGCAGTTTACGACAGGGCCTCACTGAAGCTTTCTTT
TRBD1	TRBV5-1	TRBJ1-3	few	CASRDPGQPGNTIYF	TGCGCCAGCAGGGACCCGGGACAGCCTGGAAACACCATATATTTT
TRBD2	TRBV6-5	TRBJ2-7	once	CASRRTSGRLEQYF	TGTGCCAGCAGGCGGACTAGCGGGAGACTCGAGCAGTACTTC
-	TRBV23-1	TRBJ1-5	-	CASSQGGYNQPQHF	TGCGCCAGCAGTCAGGGCGGGTACAATCAGCCCCAGCATTTT
-	TRBV6-5	TRBJ1-2	few	CASTTGGYYGYTF	TGTGCCAGCACCACCGGAGGGTACTATGGCTACACCTTC
-	TRBV21-1	TRBJ2-5	few	CASSKALRDNQETQYF	TGTGCCAGCAGCAAAGCACTTCGGGACAACCAAGAGACCCAGTACTTC
-	TRBV7-9	TRBJ1-1	-	CASSLFSGTEAFF	TGTGCCAGCAGCTTATTCTCCGGGACTGAAGCTTTCTTT
TRBD1	TRBV5-1	TRBJ1-6	-	CASSWGQGSSPLHF	TGCGCCAGCAGCTGGGGACAGGGATCTTCACCCCTCCACTTT
-	TRBV30	TRBJ2-7	-	CAWSIRLYEQYF	TGTGCCTGGAGTATCCGTCTCTACGAGCAGTACTTC
-	TRBV7-9	TRBJ1-5	-	CASSLSGDQPQHF	TGTGCCAGCAGCTTAAGCGGGGATCAGCCCCAGCATTTT
TRBD1	TRBV27	TRBJ2-4	-	CASSKTGFKNIQYF	TGTGCCAGCAGCAAGACAGGGTTCAAAAACATTCAGTACTTC
TRBD1	TRBV18	TRBJ1-5	few	CASSPTGSGSNQPQHF	TGTGCCAGCTCACCGACAGGGAGCGGTAGCAATCAGCCCCAGCATTTT
-	TRBV16	TRBJ2-7	-	CASSQSGGGEQYF	TGTGCCAGCAGCCAATCAGGGGGGGGCGAGCAGTACTTC
TRBD2	TRBV30	TRBJ2-3	-	CAWSLGLAAHTDTQYF	TGTGCCTGGAGTTTAGGGCTAGCGGCCCACACAGATACGCAGTATTTT
-	TRBV6-5	TRBJ1-5	-	CASSLGGNNQPQHF	TGTGCCAGCAGTTTAGGGGGTAATAATCAGCCCCAGCATTTT